The source of this TCR beta chain is a study of cytomegalovirus exposure and HLA in healthy donors. Study context: Early released data had about 85 million unique TCRs, all coming from HLA-typed donors.

The germline V gene has CDR1 MNHEY and CDR2 SMNVEV (reference sequence). Germline trimming cut 6 bases from V and 4 bases from J; bases unmatched to any gene: 3. The length of the CDR3 is 14 residues. Vbeta (60) and Jbeta (13) primers were used in the PCR. Clones were read by immunoSEQ multiplex PCR, and TCRdb kept only the in-frame ones, dropping some. The table includes around 200,000 clones, roughly 72% detected once. The source of this sequence is a woman aged 25-40 years in good health and CMV-seropositive. The V and J genes are TRBV27 and TRBJ1-2; 12 nucleotides agree with TRBD1. The sample consisted of PBMCs. CDR3 region: CASRGTGGGYGYTF. DNA for the CDR3: TGTGCCAGCAGAGGGACAGGGGGCGGCTATGGCTACACCTTC.